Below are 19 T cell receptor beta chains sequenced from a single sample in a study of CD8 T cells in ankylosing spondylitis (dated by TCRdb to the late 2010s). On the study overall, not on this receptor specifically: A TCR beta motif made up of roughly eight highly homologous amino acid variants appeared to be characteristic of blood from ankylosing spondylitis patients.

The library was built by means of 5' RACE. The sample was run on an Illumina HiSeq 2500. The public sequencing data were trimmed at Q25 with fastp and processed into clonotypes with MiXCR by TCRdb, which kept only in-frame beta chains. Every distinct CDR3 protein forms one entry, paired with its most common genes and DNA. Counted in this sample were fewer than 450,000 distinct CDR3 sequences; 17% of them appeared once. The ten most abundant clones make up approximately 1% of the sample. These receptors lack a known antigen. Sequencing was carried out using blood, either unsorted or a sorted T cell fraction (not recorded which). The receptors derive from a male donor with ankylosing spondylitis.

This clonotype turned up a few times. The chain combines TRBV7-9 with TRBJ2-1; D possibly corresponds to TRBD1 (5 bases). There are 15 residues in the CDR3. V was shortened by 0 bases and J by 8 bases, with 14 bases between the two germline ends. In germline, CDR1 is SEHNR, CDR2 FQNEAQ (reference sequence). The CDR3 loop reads CASSLADQGGHEQFF. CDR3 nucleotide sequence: TGTGCCAGCAGCTTAGCGGATCAGGGTGGCCATGAGCAGTTCTTC.

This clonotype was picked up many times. The CDR3 spells CASSLTGGLKEYNEQFF. The CDR3 bases are TGTGCCAGCAGCTTAACGGGGGGACTAAAAGAATACAATGAGCAGTTCTTC. This rearrangement joins TRBV7-3 to TRBJ2-1; 7 bases agree with TRBD2. The V gene's germline CDR1 is SGHTA and CDR2 FQGTGA. The CDR3 runs 17 residues. Unmatched junction bases numbered 9, after V lost 0 bases and J lost 4 bases.

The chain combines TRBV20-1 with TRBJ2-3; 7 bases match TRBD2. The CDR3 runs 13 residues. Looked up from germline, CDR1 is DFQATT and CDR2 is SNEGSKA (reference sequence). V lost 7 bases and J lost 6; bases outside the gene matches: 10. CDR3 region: CSGASGKGDTQYF. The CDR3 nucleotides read TGCAGTGGGGCCAGCGGGAAAGGTGATACGCAGTATTTT.

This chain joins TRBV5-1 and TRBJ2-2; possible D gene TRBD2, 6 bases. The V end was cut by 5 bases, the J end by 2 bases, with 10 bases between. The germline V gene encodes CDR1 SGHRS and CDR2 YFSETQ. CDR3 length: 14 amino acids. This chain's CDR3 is CASREGYNTGELFF. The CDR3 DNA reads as TGCGCCAGCAGGGAGGGGTACAACACCGGGGAGCTGTTTTTT.

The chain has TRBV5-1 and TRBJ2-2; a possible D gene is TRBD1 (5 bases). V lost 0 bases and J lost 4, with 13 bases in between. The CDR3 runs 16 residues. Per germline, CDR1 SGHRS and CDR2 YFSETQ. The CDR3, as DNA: TGCGCCAGCAGCTTGGGACAGAAGACGGGCACCGGGGAGCTGTTTTTT. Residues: CASSLGQKTGTGELFF.

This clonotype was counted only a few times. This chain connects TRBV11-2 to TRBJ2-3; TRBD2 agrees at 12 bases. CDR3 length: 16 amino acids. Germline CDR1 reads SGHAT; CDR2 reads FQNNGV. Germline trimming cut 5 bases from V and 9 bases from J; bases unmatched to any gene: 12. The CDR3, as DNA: TGTGCCAGCAGCGAGGGGCTAGCGGGAGGGTTACGAACGCAGTATTTT. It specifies CASSEGLAGGLRTQYF. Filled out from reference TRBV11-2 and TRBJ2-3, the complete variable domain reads EAGVAQSPRYKIIEKRQSVAFWCNPISGHATLYWYQQILGQGPKLLIQFQNNGVVDDSQLPKDRFSAERLKGVDSTLKIQPAKLEDSAVYLCASSEGLAGGLRTQYFGPGTRLTVL.

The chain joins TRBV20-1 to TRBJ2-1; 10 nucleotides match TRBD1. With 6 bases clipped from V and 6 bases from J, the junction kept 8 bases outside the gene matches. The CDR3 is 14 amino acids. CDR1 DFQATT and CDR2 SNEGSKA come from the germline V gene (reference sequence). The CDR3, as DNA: TGCAGTGCCCCGACAGGGGGCTCTGGCAATGAGCAGTTCTTC. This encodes CSAPTGGSGNEQFF.

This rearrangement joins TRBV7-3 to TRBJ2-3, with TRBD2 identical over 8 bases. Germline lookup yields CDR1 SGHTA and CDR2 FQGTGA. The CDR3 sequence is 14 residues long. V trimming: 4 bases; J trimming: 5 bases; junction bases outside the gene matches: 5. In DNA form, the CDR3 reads TGTGCCAGCAGCTACGGGAGGGCGGGAGATACGCAGTATTTT. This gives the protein CASSYGRAGDTQYF.

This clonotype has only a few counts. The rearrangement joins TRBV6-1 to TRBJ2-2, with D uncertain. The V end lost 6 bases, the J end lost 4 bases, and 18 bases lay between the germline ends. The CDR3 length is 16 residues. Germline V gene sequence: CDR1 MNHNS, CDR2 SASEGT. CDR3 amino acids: CASRPGIVGFTGELFF. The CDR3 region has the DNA TGTGCCAGCAGGCCCGGAATAGTGGGTTTCACCGGGGAGCTGTTTTTT.

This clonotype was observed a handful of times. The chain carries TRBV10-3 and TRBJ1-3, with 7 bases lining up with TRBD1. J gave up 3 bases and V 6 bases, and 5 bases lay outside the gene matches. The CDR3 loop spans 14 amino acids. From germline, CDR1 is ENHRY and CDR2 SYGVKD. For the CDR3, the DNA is TGTGCCATCAGCAGACAGGGAGTTGGAAACACCATATATTTT. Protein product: CAISRQGVGNTIYF.

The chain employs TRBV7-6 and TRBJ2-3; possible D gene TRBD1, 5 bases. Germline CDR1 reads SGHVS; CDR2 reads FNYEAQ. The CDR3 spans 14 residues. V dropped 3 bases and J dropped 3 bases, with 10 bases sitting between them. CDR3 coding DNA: TGTGCCAGCAGCTTCAGGGCAGGGACAGATACGCAGTATTTT. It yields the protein CASSFRAGTDTQYF.

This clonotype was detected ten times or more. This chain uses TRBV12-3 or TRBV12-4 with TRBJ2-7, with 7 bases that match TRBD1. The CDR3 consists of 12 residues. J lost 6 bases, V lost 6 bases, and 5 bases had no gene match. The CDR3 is CASSTTGVEQYF. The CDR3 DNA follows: TGTGCCAGCAGCACTACAGGGGTCGAGCAGTACTTC.

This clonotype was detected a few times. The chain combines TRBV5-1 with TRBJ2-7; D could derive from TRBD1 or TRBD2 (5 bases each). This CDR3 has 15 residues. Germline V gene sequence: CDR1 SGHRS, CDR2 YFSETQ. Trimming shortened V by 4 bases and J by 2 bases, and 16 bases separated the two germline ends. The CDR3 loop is CASSAGTDAAYEQYF. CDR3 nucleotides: TGCGCCAGCAGCGCCGGGACCGACGCCGCCTACGAGCAGTACTTC. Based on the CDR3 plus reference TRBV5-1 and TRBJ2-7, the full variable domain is KAGVTQTPRYLIKTRGQQVTLSCSPISGHRSVSWYQQTPGQGLQFLFEYFSETQRNKGNFPGRFSGRQFSNSRSEMNVSTLELGDSALYLCASSAGTDAAYEQYFGPGTRLTVT.

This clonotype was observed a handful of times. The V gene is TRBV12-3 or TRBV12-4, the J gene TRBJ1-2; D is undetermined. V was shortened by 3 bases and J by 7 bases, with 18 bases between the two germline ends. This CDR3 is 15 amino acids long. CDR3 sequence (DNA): TGTGCCAGCAGTTTGTTCCTTACCAGCGAGGGTGGCTACACCTTC. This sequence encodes CASSLFLTSEGGYTF.

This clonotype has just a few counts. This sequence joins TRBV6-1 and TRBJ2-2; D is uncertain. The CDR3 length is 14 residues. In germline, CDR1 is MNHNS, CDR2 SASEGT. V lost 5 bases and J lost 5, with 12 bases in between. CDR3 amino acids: CASSTTTRTGELFF. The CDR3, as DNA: TGTGCCAGCAGTACAACGACACGAACCGGGGAGCTGTTTTTT.

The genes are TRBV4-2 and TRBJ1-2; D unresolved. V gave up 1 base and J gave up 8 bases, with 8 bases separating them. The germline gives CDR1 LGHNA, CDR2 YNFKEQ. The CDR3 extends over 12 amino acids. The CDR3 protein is CASSQAMRGYTF. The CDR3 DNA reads TGTGCCAGCAGCCAAGCGATGCGGGGCTACACCTTC.

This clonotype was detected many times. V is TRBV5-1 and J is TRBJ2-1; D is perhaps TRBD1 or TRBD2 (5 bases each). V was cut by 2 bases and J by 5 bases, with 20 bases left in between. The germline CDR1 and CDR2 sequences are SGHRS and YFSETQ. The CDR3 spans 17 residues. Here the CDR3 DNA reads TGCGCCAGCAGCTTAGCACGAGGGGTTTTGGTTAACAATGAGCAGTTCTTC. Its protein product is CASSLARGVLVNNEQFF.

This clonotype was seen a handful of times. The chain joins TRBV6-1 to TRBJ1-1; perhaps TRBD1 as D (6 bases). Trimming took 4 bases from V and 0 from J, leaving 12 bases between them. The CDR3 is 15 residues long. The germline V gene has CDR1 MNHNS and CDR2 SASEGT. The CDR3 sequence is CASSGKQGLNTEAFF. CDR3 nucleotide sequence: TGTGCCAGCAGTGGGAAACAGGGTTTGAACACTGAAGCTTTCTTT.

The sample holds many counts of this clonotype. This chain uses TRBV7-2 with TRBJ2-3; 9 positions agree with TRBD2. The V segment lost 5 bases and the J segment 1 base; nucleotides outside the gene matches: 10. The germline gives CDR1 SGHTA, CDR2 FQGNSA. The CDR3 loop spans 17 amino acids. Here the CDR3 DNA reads TGTGCCAGCAGCAAAGCGGGCTTAGCGGGAGGCACAGATACGCAGTATTTT. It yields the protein CASSKAGLAGGTDTQYF.